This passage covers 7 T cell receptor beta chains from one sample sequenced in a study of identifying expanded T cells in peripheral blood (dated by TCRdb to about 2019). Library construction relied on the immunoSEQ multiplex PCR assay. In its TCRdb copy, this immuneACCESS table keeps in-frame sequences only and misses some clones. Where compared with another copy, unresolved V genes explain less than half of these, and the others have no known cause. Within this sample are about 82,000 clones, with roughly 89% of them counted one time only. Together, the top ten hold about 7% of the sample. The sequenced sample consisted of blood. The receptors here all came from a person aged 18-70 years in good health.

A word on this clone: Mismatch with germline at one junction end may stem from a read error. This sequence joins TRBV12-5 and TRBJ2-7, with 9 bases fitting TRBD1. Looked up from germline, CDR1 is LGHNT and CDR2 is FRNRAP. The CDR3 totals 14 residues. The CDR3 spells CASARGQGSHEQYF. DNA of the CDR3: TGTGCTAGTGCCCGGGGACAGGGCTCCCACGAGCAGTACTTC.

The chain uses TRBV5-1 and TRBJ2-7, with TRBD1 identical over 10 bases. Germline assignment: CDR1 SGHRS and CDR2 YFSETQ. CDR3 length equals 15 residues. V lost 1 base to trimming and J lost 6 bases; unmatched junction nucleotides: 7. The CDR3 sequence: CASSLIVTGGGEQYF. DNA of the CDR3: TGCGCCAGCAGCTTGATTGTGACAGGGGGCGGCGAGCAGTACTTC.

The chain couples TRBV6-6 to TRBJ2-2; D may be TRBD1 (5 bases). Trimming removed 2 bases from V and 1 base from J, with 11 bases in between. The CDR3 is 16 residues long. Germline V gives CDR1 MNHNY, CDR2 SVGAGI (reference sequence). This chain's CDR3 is CASSYGRTRNTGELFF. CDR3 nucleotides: TGTGCCAGCAGTTACGGACGGACAAGGAACACCGGGGAGCTGTTTTTT.

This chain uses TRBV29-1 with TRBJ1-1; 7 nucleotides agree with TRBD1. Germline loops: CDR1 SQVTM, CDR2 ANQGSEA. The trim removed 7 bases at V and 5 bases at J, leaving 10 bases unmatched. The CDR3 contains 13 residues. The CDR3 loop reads CSAARGGLTEAFF. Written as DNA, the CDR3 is TGCAGCGCCGCGAGAGGGGGCTTGACTGAAGCTTTCTTT.

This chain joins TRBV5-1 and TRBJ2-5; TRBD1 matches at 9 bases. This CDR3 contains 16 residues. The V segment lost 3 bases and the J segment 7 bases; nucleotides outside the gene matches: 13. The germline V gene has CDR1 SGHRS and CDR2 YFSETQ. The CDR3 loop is CASSWNRDRVPWTQYF. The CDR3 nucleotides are TGCGCCAGCAGCTGGAACCGGGACAGGGTCCCTTGGACCCAGTACTTC.

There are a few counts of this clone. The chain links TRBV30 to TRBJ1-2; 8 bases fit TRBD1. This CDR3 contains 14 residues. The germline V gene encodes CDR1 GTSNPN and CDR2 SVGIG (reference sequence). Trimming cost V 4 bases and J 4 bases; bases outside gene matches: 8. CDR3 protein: CAWNDRGGGYGYTF. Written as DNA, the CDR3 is TGTGCCTGGAACGACAGGGGAGGGGGCTATGGCTACACCTTC.

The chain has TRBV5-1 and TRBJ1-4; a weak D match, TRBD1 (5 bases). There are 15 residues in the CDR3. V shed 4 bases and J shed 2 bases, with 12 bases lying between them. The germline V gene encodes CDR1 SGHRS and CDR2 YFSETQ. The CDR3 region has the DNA TGCGCCAGCAGCCAGACAGTCGGCACTAATGAAAAACTGTTTTTT. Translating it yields CASSQTVGTNEKLFF. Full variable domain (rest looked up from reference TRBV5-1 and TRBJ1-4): KAGVTQTPRYLIKTRGQQVTLSCSPISGHRSVSWYQQTPGQGLQFLFEYFSETQRNKGNFPGRFSGRQFSNSRSEMNVSTLELGDSALYLCASSQTVGTNEKLFFGSGTQLSVL.